The 21 T cell receptor beta chains presented below share a single source sample, sequenced in a study of beta chain features in type 1 diabetes. Expressed TCRB transcripts got sequenced, as all isolated RNA was reverse transcribed. Data came from immunoSEQ multiplex PCR; TCRdb stores just in-frame clones and leaves some out. Seen here are about 410,000 clones, around 13% observed once, and the top ten hold roughly 0.033%. The sequenced material came from naive CD4+ T cells from blood. Receptors were obtained from a man aged 30 to 39 in good health.

This clone has just a few counts. The chain links TRBV6-5 to TRBJ1-2, with D perhaps TRBD1 (5 bases). V lost 8 bases, J lost 5 bases, and 15 bases lay in between. Germline CDR1 MNHEY, CDR2 SVGAGI. This CDR3 has 13 amino acids. CDR3 sequence: CASGKAGLYGYTF. DNA of the CDR3: TGTGCCAGCGGAAAGGCGGGACTATATGGCTACACCTTC.

V usage is TRBV5-1 and J usage is TRBJ2-1; unclear D gene. Germline V CDR1 and CDR2: SGHRS, YFSETQ. V was pared by 0 bases and J by 8 bases, with 9 bases between. CDR3 size: 13 residues. The CDR3 spells CASSLVAIHEQFF. The CDR3 coding sequence is TGCGCCAGCAGCTTGGTGGCTATCCATGAGCAGTTCTTC.

This clone occurred a few times. This sequence joins TRBV9 and TRBJ1-3, with 8 bases identical to TRBD1. This CDR3 has 14 amino acids. J lost 2 bases, V lost 2 bases, and 0 bases had no gene match. CDR1 SGDLS and CDR2 YYNGEE come from the germline V gene. The CDR3 region has the DNA TGTGCCAGCAGCGTCAGGGGGCCTGGAAACACCATATATTTT. Translation gives CASSVRGPGNTIYF. Based on the CDR3 plus reference TRBV9 and TRBJ1-3, the full variable domain is DSGVTQTPKHLITATGQRVTLRCSPRSGDLSVYWYQQSLDQGLQFLIQYYNGEERAKGNILERFSAQQFPDLHSELNLSSLELGDSALYFCASSVRGPGNTIYFGEGSWLTVV.

The J gene is TRBJ1-2, the V gene TRBV7-2; a weak D match, TRBD1 (5 bases). Germline CDR1 and CDR2: SGHTA and FQGNSA. Trimming removed 3 bases at V and 8 bases at J, with 13 bases between. The CDR3 has 13 residues. CDR3 protein: CASSLSQGGGYTF. In nucleotides, the CDR3 is TGTGCCAGCAGCTTGTCCCAGGGAGGCGGCTACACCTTC.

The genes are TRBV11-3 and TRBJ2-7; D is undetermined. Germline CDR1 is SGHNT and CDR2 is YENEEA. The CDR3 has 14 residues. Trimming left V 2 bases short and J 2 bases short, with 10 bases between. Here the CDR3 DNA reads TGTGCCAGCAGCTTAACGGGCAGAGCCTACGAGCAGTACGTC. This codes for CASSLTGRAYEQYV.

This clone was counted between two and nine times. The chain has TRBV7-2 and TRBJ2-3; no firm D call. V shed 6 bases and J shed 1 base, with 11 bases lying between them. CDR3 length: 14 residues. Germline V gene data show CDR1 as SGHTA and CDR2 as FQGNSA. The CDR3 loop reads CASRANLGTDTQYF. Here the CDR3 DNA reads TGTGCCAGCAGGGCGAATTTGGGCACAGATACGCAGTATTTT.

As regards this clone: Other DNA sequences from this sample encode an identical CDR3 as well. The chain joins TRBV9 to TRBJ2-2, with unresolved D. The germline CDR1 and CDR2 sequences are SGDLS and YYNGEE. The V end lost 0 bases, the J end lost 2 bases, and 5 bases lay between the germline ends. There are 14 residues in the CDR3. The CDR3 bases are TGTGCCAGCAGCGTAGCAGGAAACACCGGGGAGCTGTTTTTT. It specifies CASSVAGNTGELFF.

This clone was counted only a few times. The chain couples TRBV18 to TRBJ2-1, with 9 bases aligning to TRBD2. The J segment lost 4 bases and the V segment lost 3 bases, leaving 4 bases of the junction unmatched. The V gene's germline CDR1 is KGHSH and CDR2 LQKENI. The CDR3 runs to 15 residues. The CDR3 here is CASSPLAGEYNEQFF. The DNA of the CDR3 is TGTGCCAGCTCACCCTTAGCGGGGGAGTACAATGAGCAGTTCTTC.

The rearrangement links TRBV7-8 to TRBJ2-1, with TRBD1 matching over 10 bases. Trimming removed 2 bases from V and 6 bases from J; junction bases left unmatched: 7. CDR1 and CDR2 from the germline V gene are SGHVS and FQNEAQ. This CDR3 comprises 16 residues. Written as DNA, the CDR3 is TGTGCCAGCAGCTTACAGGGACAGGGGATTGGCAATGAGCAGTTCTTC. The encoded protein is CASSLQGQGIGNEQFF.

This clone showed up just a few times. The chain joins TRBV30 to TRBJ2-1; TRBD2 agrees at 8 bases. This CDR3 has 15 amino acids. Germline trimming cut 0 bases from V and 4 bases from J; bases unmatched to any gene: 5. Germline V CDR1 and CDR2: GTSNPN, SVGIG (reference sequence). DNA of the CDR3: TGTGCCTGGAGTGTCGGCGGGAGGCTTTACAATGAGCAGTTCTTC. The encoded protein is CAWSVGGRLYNEQFF. The complete variable domain, with remaining parts taken from reference TRBV30 and TRBJ2-1, reads SQTIHQWPATLVQPVGSPLSLECTVEGTSNPNLYWYRQAAGRGLQLLFYSVGIGQISSEVPQNLSASRPQDRQFILSSKKLLLSDSGFYLCAWSVGGRLYNEQFFGPGTRLTVL.

The CDR3 region has the DNA TGTGCCAGCAAGAGCGGCACCGGGGAGCTGTTTTTT. Protein: CASKSGTGELFF. The chain has TRBV6-5 and TRBJ2-2, with TRBD2 as a possible D gene (5 bases). Germline-derived CDR1 and CDR2 are MNHEY and SVGAGI. With 7 bases removed from V and 4 bases from J, the gap between germline ends came to 7 bases. The CDR3 is made up of 12 amino acids.

J is TRBJ1-6 and V is TRBV9; D might be TRBD1 (5 bases). The CDR3 covers 14 residues. Germline V gene data show CDR1 as SGDLS and CDR2 as YYNGEE. Trimming shortened V by 3 bases and J by 10 bases, and 14 bases separated the two germline ends. The CDR3 nucleotides read TGTGCCAGCAGCGCCCGAGGGGTCGACTCACCCCTCCACTTT. Amino acid sequence: CASSARGVDSPLHF.

V gene TRBV19 combines with J gene TRBJ1-4, with D uncertain. Looked up from germline, CDR1 is LNHDA and CDR2 is SQIVND (reference sequence). V was shortened by 3 bases and J by 5 bases, with 10 bases between the two germline ends. The CDR3 is made up of 14 amino acids. CDR3 nucleotide sequence: TGTGCCAGTAGTATGAGGCAGTCGAATGAAAAACTGTTTTTT. Encoded protein: CASSMRQSNEKLFF.

This clone occurred a few times. The V gene is TRBV30, the J gene TRBJ2-6, with D hard to call. V was shortened by 2 bases and J by 4 bases, with 9 bases between the two germline ends. The CDR3 has 14 amino acids. From germline, CDR1 is GTSNPN and CDR2 SVGIG (reference sequence). The CDR3 reads CAWSKSKGANVLTF. DNA for the CDR3: TGTGCCTGGAGTAAATCGAAAGGGGCCAACGTCCTGACTTTC.

Ten or more counts support this clone. The DNA of the CDR3 is TGTGCCTGGATCGTACGGGACCCGGGACTAGCGTTCGAGCAGTACGTC. This gives the protein CAWIVRDPGLAFEQYV. This chain connects TRBV30 to TRBJ2-7, with 10 bases aligning to TRBD2. With 4 bases clipped from V and 6 bases from J, the junction kept 15 bases outside the gene matches. Germline CDR1 reads GTSNPN; CDR2 reads SVGIG (reference sequence). The CDR3 is made up of 16 amino acids.

V gene TRBV5-1 combines with J gene TRBJ2-7, with 9 nucleotides matching TRBD1. This CDR3 region has 13 residues. The J segment lost 4 bases and the V segment lost 2 bases, leaving 1 base of the junction unmatched. Germline V gene lookup returns CDR1 SGHRS and CDR2 YFSETQ. The CDR3 bases are TGCGCCAGCAGCTTAGGGACAGGGTACGAGCAGTACGTC. Protein sequence: CASSLGTGYEQYV.

This clone has more than one count but fewer than ten. This chain joins TRBV16 and TRBJ2-5; D perhaps matches TRBD2 (5 bases). CDR3 size: 15 residues. V was clipped by 4 bases and J by 5 bases, with 17 bases between them. Germline values: CDR1 KGHSY, CDR2 FQNENV. The CDR3 is CASSPQDLSGETQYF. The CDR3 coding sequence is TGTGCCAGCAGCCCCCAGGACCTGTCGGGGGAGACCCAGTACTTC. Based on the CDR3 plus reference TRBV16 and TRBJ2-5, the full variable domain is GEEVAQTPKHLVRGEGQKAKLYCAPIKGHSYVFWYQQVLKNEFKFLISFQNENVFDETGMPKERFSAKCLPNSPCSLEIQATKLEDSAVYFCASSPQDLSGETQYFGPGTRLLVL.

This clone was counted between two and nine times. This rearrangement joins TRBV19 to TRBJ2-3, with TRBD2 identical over 9 bases. V shed 5 bases and J 1 base; nucleotides not matched to a gene: 4. CDR1 and CDR2 (germline): LNHDA, SQIVND (reference sequence). This CDR3 region has 15 residues. CDR3 sequence: CASSPRTSGTDTQYF. DNA of the CDR3: TGTGCCAGTAGTCCTCGGACTAGCGGCACAGATACGCAGTATTTT.

This clone was found a few times. This sequence joins TRBV18 and TRBJ2-5, with 9 bases identical to TRBD1. Trimming cost V 3 bases and J 1 base; bases outside gene matches: 6. The germline V gene has CDR1 KGHSH and CDR2 LQKENI. The CDR3 consists of 16 residues. The CDR3 DNA follows: TGTGCCAGCTCACCCCGACCGGGACAGGGCCAAGAGACCCAGTACTTC. It is translated as CASSPRPGQGQETQYF.

The chain carries TRBV30 and TRBJ1-1; D is possibly TRBD1 (5 bases). V lost 3 bases and J lost 5, with 10 bases in between. CDR3 length equals 12 residues. Germline V gene data show CDR1 as GTSNPN and CDR2 as SVGIG (reference sequence). For the CDR3, the DNA is TGTGCCTGGAGGCCGGGGGAGACTGAAGCTTTCTTT. It encodes CAWRPGETEAFF.

A few counts support this clone. This sequence joins TRBV6-5 and TRBJ2-5; D unresolved. The germline V gene has CDR1 MNHEY and CDR2 SVGAGI. V lost 7 bases and J 6 bases, leaving 9 bases between the germline ends. The CDR3 spans 11 residues. CDR3 amino acids: CASTTSQTQYF. In DNA, the CDR3 is TGTGCCAGCACTACCAGTCAGACCCAGTACTTC.